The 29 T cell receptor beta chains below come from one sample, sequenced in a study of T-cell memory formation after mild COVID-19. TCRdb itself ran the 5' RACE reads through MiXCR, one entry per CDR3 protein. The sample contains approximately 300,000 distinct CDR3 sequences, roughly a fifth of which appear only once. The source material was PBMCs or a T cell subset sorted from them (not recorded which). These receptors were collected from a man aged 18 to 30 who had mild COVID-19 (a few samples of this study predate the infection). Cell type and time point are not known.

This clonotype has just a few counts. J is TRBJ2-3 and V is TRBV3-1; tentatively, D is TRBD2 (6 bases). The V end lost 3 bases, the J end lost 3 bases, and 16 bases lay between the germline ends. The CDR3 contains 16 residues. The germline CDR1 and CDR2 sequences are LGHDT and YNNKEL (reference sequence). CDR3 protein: CASSHSTGTPTDTQYF. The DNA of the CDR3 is TGTGCCAGCAGCCATTCCACCGGGACTCCAACAGATACGCAGTATTTT.

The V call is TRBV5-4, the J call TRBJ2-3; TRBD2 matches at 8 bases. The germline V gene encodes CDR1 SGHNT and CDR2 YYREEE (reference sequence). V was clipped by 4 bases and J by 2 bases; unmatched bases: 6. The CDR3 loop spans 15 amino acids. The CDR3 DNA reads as TGTGCCAGCAGCCCTCGGGGGGGGCTCACAGATACGCAGTATTTT. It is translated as CASSPRGGLTDTQYF.

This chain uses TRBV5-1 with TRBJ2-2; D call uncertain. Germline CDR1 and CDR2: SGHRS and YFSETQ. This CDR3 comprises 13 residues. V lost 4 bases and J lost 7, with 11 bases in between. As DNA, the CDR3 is TGCGCCAGCAGCCAGAGTATGGTCGGGGAGCTGTTTTTT. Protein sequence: CASSQSMVGELFF. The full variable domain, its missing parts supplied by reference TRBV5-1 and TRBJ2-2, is KAGVTQTPRYLIKTRGQQVTLSCSPISGHRSVSWYQQTPGQGLQFLFEYFSETQRNKGNFPGRFSGRQFSNSRSEMNVSTLELGDSALYLCASSQSMVGELFFGEGSRLTVL.

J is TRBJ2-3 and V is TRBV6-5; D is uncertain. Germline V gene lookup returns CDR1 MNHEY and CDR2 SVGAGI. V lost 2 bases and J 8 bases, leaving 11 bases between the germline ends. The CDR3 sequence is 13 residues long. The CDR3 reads CASSYKYTGTQYF. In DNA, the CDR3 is TGTGCCAGCAGTTACAAGTACACGGGTACGCAGTATTTT.

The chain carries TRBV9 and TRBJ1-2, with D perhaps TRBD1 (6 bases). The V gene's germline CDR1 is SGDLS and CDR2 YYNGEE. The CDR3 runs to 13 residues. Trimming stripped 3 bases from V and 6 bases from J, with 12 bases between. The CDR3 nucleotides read TGTGCCAGCAGCGAACCTTCAGGGGATGGCTACACCTTC. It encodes CASSEPSGDGYTF. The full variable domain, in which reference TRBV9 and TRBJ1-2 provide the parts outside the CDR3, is DSGVTQTPKHLITATGQRVTLRCSPRSGDLSVYWYQQSLDQGLQFLIQYYNGEERAKGNILERFSAQQFPDLHSELNLSSLELGDSALYFCASSEPSGDGYTFGSGTRLTVV.

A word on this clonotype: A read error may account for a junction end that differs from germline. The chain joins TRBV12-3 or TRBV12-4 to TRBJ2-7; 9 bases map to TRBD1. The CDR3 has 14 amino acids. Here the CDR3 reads CAGSPQGAADEQYF. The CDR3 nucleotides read TGTGCCGGCAGTCCACAGGGGGCTGCAGACGAGCAGTACTTC.

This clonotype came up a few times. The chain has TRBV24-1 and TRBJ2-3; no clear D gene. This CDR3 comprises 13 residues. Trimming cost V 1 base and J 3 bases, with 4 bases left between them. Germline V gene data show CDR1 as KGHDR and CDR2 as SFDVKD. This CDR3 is CATSDFLTDTQYF. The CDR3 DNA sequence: TGTGCCACCAGTGATTTCTTGACAGATACGCAGTATTTT.

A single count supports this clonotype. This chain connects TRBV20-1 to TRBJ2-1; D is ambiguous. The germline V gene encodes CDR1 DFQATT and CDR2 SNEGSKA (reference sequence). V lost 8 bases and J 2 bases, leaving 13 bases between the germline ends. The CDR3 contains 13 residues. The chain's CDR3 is CSPWQEPYNEQFF. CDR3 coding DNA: TGCAGTCCTTGGCAGGAACCCTACAATGAGCAGTTCTTC.

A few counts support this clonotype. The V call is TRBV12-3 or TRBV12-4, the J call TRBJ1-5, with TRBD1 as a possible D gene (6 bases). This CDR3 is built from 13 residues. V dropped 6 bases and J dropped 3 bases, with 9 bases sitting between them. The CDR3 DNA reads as TGTGCCAGCAGGGACAGCCCCAATCAGCCCCAGCATTTT. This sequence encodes CASRDSPNQPQHF.

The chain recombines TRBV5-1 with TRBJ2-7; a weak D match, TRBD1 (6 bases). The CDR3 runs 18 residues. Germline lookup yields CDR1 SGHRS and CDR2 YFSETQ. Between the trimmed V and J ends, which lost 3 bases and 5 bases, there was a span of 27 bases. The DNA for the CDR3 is TGCGCCAGCAGCTACGACCGGGACACCTCCCGAACGTGCCACGAGCAGTACGTC. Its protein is CASSYDRDTSRTCHEQYV.

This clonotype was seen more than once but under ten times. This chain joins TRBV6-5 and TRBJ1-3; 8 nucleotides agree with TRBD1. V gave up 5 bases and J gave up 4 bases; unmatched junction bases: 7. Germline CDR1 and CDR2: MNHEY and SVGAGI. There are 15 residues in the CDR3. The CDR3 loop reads CASSLRTGRGNTIYF. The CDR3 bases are TGTGCCAGCAGTCTTCGGACAGGGAGGGGAAACACCATATATTTT.

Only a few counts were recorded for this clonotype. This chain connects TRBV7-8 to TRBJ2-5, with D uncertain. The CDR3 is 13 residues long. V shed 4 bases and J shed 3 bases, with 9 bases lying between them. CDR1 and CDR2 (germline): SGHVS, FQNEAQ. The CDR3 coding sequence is TGTGCCAGCAGCTCCAGACTGAAAGAGACCCAGTACTTC. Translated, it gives CASSSRLKETQYF.

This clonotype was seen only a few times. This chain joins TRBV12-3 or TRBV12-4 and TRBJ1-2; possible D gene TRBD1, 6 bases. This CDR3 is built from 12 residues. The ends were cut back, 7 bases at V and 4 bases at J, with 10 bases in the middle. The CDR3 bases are TGTGCCAGCACAACAGGGACCTATGGCTACACCTTC. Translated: CASTTGTYGYTF.

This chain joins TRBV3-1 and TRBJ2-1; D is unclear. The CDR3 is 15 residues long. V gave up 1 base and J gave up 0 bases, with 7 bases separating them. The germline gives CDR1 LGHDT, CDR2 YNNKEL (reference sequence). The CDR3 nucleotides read TGTGCCAGCAGCCAAGGTCTAGGCTCCTACAATGAGCAGTTCTTC. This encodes CASSQGLGSYNEQFF.

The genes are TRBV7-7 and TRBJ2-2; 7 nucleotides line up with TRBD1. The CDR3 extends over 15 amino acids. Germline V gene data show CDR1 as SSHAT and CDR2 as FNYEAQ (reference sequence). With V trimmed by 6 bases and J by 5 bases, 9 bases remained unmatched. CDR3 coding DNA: TGTGCCAGCAGGGAAATTACAGGGGTGACCGGGGAGCTGTTTTTT. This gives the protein CASREITGVTGELFF.

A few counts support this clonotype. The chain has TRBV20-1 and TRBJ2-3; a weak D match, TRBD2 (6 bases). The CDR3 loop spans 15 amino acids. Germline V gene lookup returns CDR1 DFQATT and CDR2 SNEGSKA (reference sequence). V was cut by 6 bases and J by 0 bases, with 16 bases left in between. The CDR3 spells CSARGLDTSTDTQYF. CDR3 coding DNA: TGCAGTGCCCGGGGACTCGACACTAGCACAGATACGCAGTATTTT.

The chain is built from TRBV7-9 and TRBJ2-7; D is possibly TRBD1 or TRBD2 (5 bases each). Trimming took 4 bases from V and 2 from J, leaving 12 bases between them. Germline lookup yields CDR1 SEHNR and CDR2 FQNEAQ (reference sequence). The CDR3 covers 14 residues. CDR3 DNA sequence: TGTGCCAGCAGCTCCTCGGGGCAGGCCTACGAGCAGTACGTC. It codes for CASSSSGQAYEQYV.

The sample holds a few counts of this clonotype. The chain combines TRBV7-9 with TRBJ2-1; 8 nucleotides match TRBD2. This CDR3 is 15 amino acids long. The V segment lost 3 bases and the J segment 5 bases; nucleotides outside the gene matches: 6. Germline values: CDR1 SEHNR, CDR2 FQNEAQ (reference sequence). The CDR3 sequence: CASSFEAGAHNEQFF. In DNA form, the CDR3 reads TGTGCCAGCAGCTTCGAAGCGGGGGCTCACAATGAGCAGTTCTTC.

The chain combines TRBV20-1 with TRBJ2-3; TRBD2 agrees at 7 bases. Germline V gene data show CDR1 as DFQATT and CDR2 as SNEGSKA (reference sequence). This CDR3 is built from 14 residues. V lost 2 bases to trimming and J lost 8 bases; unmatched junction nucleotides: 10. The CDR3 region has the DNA TGCAGTGCTAGATTCCGGGGGGTCCCCAGTACGCAGTATTTT. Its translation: CSARFRGVPSTQYF.

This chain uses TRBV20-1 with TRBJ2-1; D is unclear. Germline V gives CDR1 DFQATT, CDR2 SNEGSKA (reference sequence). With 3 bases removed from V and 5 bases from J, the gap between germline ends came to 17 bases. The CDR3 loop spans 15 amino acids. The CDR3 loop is CSASLYFGRNNEQFF. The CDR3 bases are TGCAGTGCTAGCCTTTATTTCGGTAGGAACAATGAGCAGTTCTTC.

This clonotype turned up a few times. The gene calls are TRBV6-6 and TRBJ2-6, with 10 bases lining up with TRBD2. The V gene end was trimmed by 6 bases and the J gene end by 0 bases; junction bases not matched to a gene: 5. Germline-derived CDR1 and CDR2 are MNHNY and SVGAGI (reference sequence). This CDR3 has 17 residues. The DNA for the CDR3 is TGTGCCAGCAGCTTAAGCGGGGGGGCCTCTGGGGCCAACGTCCTGACTTTC. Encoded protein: CASSLSGGASGANVLTF.

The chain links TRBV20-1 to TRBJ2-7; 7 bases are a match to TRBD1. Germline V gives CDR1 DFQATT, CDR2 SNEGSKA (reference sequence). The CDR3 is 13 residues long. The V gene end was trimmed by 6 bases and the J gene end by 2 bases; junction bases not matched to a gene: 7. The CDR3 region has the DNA TGCAGTGCCGTCGACAGGGCTCCCTACGAGCAGTACTTC. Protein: CSAVDRAPYEQYF.

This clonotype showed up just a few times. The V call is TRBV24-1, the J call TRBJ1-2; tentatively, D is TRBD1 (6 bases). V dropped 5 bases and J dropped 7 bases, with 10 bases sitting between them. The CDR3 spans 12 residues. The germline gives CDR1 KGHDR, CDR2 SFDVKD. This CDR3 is CATSAGDRGYTF. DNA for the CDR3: TGTGCCACCAGTGCAGGGGATCGTGGCTACACCTTC.

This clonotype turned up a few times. The CDR3 spells CASGGAIRRDEQFF. CDR3 DNA: TGTGCCAGCGGGGGGGCGATACGGCGCGATGAGCAGTTCTTC. The chain couples TRBV7-6 to TRBJ2-1; the D gene is possibly TRBD2 (7 bases). Germline-derived CDR1 and CDR2 are SGHVS and FNYEAQ. CDR3 length: 14 amino acids. Trimming took 8 bases from V and 8 from J, leaving 19 bases between them.

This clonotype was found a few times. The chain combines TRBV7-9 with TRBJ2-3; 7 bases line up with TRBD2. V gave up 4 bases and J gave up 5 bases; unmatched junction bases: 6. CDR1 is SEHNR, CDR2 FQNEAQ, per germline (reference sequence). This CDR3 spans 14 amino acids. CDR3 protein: CASSSAGVQDTQYF. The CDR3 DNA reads TGTGCCAGCAGCTCTGCGGGGGTCCAAGATACGCAGTATTTT.

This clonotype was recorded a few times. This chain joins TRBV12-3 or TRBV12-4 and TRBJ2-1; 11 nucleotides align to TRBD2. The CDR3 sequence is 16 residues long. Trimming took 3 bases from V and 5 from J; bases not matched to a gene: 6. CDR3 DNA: TGTGCCAGCAGTTTTTCTAGCGGGGGGACCCACAATGAGCAGTTCTTC. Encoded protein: CASSFSSGGTHNEQFF.

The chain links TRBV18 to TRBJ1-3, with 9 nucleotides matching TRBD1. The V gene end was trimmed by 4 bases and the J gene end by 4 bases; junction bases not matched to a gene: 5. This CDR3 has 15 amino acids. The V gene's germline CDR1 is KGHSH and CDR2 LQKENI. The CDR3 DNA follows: TGTGCCAGCTCACGGGACAGGGCCTCAGGAAACACCATATATTTT. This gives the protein CASSRDRASGNTIYF. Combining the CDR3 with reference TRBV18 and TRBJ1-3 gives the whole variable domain NAGVMQNPRHLVRRRGQEARLRCSPMKGHSHVYWYRQLPEEGLKFMVYLQKENIIDESGMPKERFSAEFPKEGPSILRIQQVVRGDSAAYFCASSRDRASGNTIYFGEGSWLTVV.

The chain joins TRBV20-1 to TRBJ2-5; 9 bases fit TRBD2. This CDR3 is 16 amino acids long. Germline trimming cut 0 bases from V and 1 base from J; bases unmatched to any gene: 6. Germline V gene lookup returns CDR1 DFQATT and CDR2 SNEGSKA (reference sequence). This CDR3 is CSARDPLAGIQETQYF. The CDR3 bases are TGCAGTGCTAGAGATCCGCTAGCGGGGATCCAAGAGACCCAGTACTTC.

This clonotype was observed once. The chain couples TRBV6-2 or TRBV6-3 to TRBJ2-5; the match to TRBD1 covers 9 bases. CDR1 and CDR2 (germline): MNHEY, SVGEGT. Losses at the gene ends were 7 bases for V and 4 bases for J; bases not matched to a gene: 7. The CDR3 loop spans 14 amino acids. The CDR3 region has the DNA TGTGCCAGCATGGGACAGGGCTCGGGAGAGACCCAGTACTTC. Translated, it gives CASMGQGSGETQYF.